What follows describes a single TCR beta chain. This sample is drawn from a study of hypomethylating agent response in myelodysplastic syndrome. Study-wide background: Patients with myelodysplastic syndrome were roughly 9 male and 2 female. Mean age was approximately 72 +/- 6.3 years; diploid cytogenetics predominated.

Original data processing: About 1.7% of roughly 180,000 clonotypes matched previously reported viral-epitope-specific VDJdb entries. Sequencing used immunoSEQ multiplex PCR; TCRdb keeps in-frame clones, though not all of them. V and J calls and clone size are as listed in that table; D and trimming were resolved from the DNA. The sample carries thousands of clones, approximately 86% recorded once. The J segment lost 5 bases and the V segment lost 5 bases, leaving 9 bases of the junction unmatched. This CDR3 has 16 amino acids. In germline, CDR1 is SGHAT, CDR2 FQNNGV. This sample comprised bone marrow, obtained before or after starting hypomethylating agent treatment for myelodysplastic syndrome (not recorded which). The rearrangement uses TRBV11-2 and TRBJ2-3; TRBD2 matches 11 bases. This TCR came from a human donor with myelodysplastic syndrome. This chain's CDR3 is CASSAHSGGAVDTQYF. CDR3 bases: TGTGCCAGCAGCGCCCATAGCGGGGGGGCGGTAGATACGCAGTATTTT. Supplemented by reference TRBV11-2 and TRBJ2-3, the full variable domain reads EAGVAQSPRYKIIEKRQSVAFWCNPISGHATLYWYQQILGQGPKLLIQFQNNGVVDDSQLPKDRFSAERLKGVDSTLKIQPAKLEDSAVYLCASSAHSGGAVDTQYFGPGTRLTVL.